The T cell receptor (beta chain) under discussion was sequenced for a study of blood T cell repertoires in COVID-19. Study at large: Collection of acute and convalescent COVID-19 samples took place in the United States, Italy and Spain.

Original analysis: Amplification of reference gene primers was used by the study to estimate nucleated cell counts. TCRdb's table, derived via immunoSEQ multiplex PCR, lists solely in-frame clones and lacks some. The V and J calls and the clone size are those of that table, but D and trimming were determined from the DNA. The data hold 200,000 to 250,000 clones, with around 82% observed a single time. The age range of participants was about 18 to 90 years, with residence in about two dozen US areas. The study assigned cohorts using participant-reported clinical history. Germline-derived CDR1 and CDR2 are SGHRS and YFSETQ. Deletions cut 0 bases from V and 9 bases from J, with 13 bases between. The length of the CDR3 is 15 residues.

The rearrangement links TRBV5-1 to TRBJ1-6; D is perhaps TRBD1 (5 bases). This TCR came from a woman aged 40 to 50 with acute COVID-19. The source material was PBMCs or T cells enriched from blood (not recorded which). CDR3: CASSLALGGSSPLHF. The CDR3 coding sequence is TGCGCCAGCAGCTTGGCCCTGGGGGGTAGTTCACCCCTCCACTTT.